This passage covers 26 T cell receptor beta chains from one sample sequenced in a study of T-cell memory formation after mild COVID-19. TCRdb redid the calling of the 5' RACE reads with MiXCR, one entry per CDR3 protein. The sample includes nearly 350,000 distinct CDR3 sequences, 10% to 15% of them seen just once. Sequencing was carried out using PBMCs or a T cell subset sorted from them (not recorded which). Every receptor here comes from a young man who had mild COVID-19 (a few samples of this study predate the infection). Cell type and time point are not known.

This rearrangement joins TRBV30 to TRBJ1-5, with D possibly being TRBD1 (5 bases). Germline V gene lookup returns CDR1 GTSNPN and CDR2 SVGIG (reference sequence). V was cut by 2 bases and J by 4 bases, with 15 bases left in between. CDR3 size: 15 residues. For the CDR3, the DNA is TGTGCCTGGAGTACGGGGGTGGGGAGAAATCAGCCCCAGCATTTT. This translates into CAWSTGVGRNQPQHF.

This clonotype has only a few counts. The CDR3: CASSLVGQGSSYNSPLHF. The CDR3 DNA is TGTGCCAGCAGCTTAGTTGGGCAGGGGAGCTCCTATAATTCACCCCTCCACTTT. This chain joins TRBV7-9 and TRBJ1-6; weak D call: TRBD1 (6 bases). The V end lost 1 base, the J end lost 0 bases, and 13 bases lay between the germline ends. There are 18 residues in the CDR3. CDR1 and CDR2 from the germline V gene are SEHNR and FQNEAQ (reference sequence).

This clonotype was counted a few times. This chain links TRBV19 with TRBJ2-2; TRBD2 aligns across 8 bases. The CDR3 has 17 residues. Germline V lookup: CDR1 LNHDA, CDR2 SQIVND (reference sequence). With V trimmed by 4 bases and J by 1 base, 8 bases remained unmatched. The CDR3: CASSRGEGLVNTGELFF. CDR3 in DNA: TGTGCCAGTAGTAGAGGAGAGGGACTAGTGAACACCGGGGAGCTGTTTTTT.

This clonotype was counted between two and nine times. The chain employs TRBV12-3 or TRBV12-4 and TRBJ1-1, with D hard to call. CDR3 size: 12 residues. V gave up 7 bases and J gave up 4 bases, with 10 bases separating them. CDR3 nucleotide sequence: TGTGCCAGCAACACGATCGGCACTGAAGCTTTCTTT. It specifies CASNTIGTEAFF.

This clonotype has only a few counts. This chain links TRBV27 with TRBJ1-6, with 9 nucleotides matching TRBD1. CDR3 length equals 16 residues. CDR1 and CDR2 from the germline V gene are MNHEY and SMNVEV (reference sequence). Unmatched junction bases numbered 4, after V lost 1 base and J lost 6 bases. The CDR3 nucleotides are TGTGCCAGCAGTTTATTACCGGGACAGGGTAATTCACCCCTCCACTTT. Protein product: CASSLLPGQGNSPLHF.

This chain links TRBV2 with TRBJ2-5; 11 bases are shared with TRBD2. This CDR3 has 15 residues. With V trimmed by 7 bases and J by 0 bases, 4 bases remained unmatched. CDR1 is SNHLY, CDR2 FYNNEI, per germline. CDR3 sequence (DNA): TGTGCCAGCACCCAGGGACTAGCGGACCAAGAGACCCAGTACTTC. Amino acids: CASTQGLADQETQYF.

This clonotype was counted between two and nine times. V and J are TRBV6-5 and TRBJ1-2; TRBD1 matches 8 bases. The CDR3 loop spans 16 amino acids. Germline assignment: CDR1 MNHEY and CDR2 SVGAGI. The V segment lost 2 bases and the J segment 1 base; nucleotides outside the gene matches: 6. The DNA of the CDR3 is TGTGCCAGCAGTTACGGGACAGGCACCGTTAACTATGGCTACACCTTC. Encoded protein: CASSYGTGTVNYGYTF.

V usage is TRBV12-3 or TRBV12-4 and J usage is TRBJ1-4, with D possibly being TRBD1 (6 bases). With 4 bases removed from V and 8 bases from J, the gap between germline ends came to 11 bases. The CDR3 has 13 residues. CDR3: CASSYRAGEKLFF. CDR3 coding DNA: TGTGCCAGCAGTTACAGGGCAGGGGAAAAACTGTTTTTT.

This clonotype showed up just a few times. V and J are TRBV4-2 and TRBJ2-6, with D unclear. The germline gives CDR1 LGHNA, CDR2 YNFKEQ. V was cut by 1 base and J by 0 bases, with 4 bases left in between. The CDR3 has 15 amino acids. The CDR3 loop is CASSQVPSGANVLTF. The CDR3 nucleotides are TGTGCCAGCAGCCAAGTGCCCTCTGGGGCCAACGTCCTGACTTTC.

This clonotype was recorded a few times. The rearrangement links TRBV7-9 to TRBJ2-7; maybe TRBD2 (5 bases). The germline gives CDR1 SEHNR, CDR2 FQNEAQ (reference sequence). This CDR3 has 13 amino acids. The V end lost 5 bases, the J end lost 2 bases, and 10 bases lay between the germline ends. CDR3 sequence reads: CASSTPGTYEQYV. The CDR3 DNA follows: TGTGCCAGCAGCACCCCGGGGACCTACGAGCAGTACGTC.

CDR3 nucleotides: TGTGCCAGCAGATCGGGACAGGGGTCGTACAATGAGCAGTTCTTC. Translated, it gives CASRSGQGSYNEQFF. J is TRBJ2-1 and V is TRBV12-3 or TRBV12-4; 10 bases fit TRBD1. The J segment lost 4 bases and the V segment lost 6 bases, leaving 6 bases of the junction unmatched. CDR3 length equals 15 residues.

The chain joins TRBV15 to TRBJ2-1; D unclear. This CDR3 has 16 amino acids. Trimming removed 1 base at V and 2 bases at J, with 12 bases between. Per the germline V gene, CDR1 is LNHNV and CDR2 is YYDKDF (reference sequence). Here the CDR3 DNA reads TGTGCCACCAGCAGAGCCAGCTTTGAGACCTACAATGAGCAGTTCTTC. This codes for CATSRASFETYNEQFF.

Concerning this clonotype: Because the CDR3's place on the DNA is in doubt, the DNA is left out and the CDR3 is given as listed by TCRdb. The chain has TRBV7-3 and TRBJ2-2; the D call TRBD1 from the table was never checked on the DNA. Germline CDR1 is SGHTA and CDR2 is FQGTGA. The CDR3 is 14 amino acids in total, end residues counted. CDR3 sequence reads: CASSPRVTGELFFF.

The rearrangement joins TRBV27 to TRBJ1-2; 10 nucleotides align to TRBD1. CDR1 MNHEY and CDR2 SMNVEV come from the germline V gene (reference sequence). The length of the CDR3 is 15 residues. With 4 bases clipped from V and 8 bases from J, the junction kept 10 bases outside the gene matches. In DNA form, the CDR3 reads TGTGCCAGCAGTTCTGCCCCGACAGGGGGCCGGGGCTACACCTTC. Translated, it gives CASSSAPTGGRGYTF.

V gene TRBV5-1 combines with J gene TRBJ2-4, with TRBD2 matching 9 bases. Germline V CDR1 and CDR2: SGHRS, YFSETQ. J gave up 7 bases and V 4 bases, and 18 bases lay outside the gene matches. The CDR3 sequence is 18 residues long. This chain's CDR3 is CASSPEGQRGVPMNIQYF. The CDR3 coding sequence is TGCGCCAGCAGCCCGGAGGGTCAGCGGGGGGTCCCGATGAACATTCAGTACTTC.

This chain links TRBV5-1 with TRBJ1-5; D gene uncertain. CDR1 and CDR2 (germline): SGHRS, YFSETQ. Trimming removed 4 bases from V and 3 bases from J, with 8 bases in between. This CDR3 has 13 residues. DNA of the CDR3: TGCGCCAGCAGCGTAAACACCAATCAGCCCCAGCATTTT. This sequence encodes CASSVNTNQPQHF. Looking up the rest from reference TRBV5-1 and TRBJ1-5 gives the full variable domain: KAGVTQTPRYLIKTRGQQVTLSCSPISGHRSVSWYQQTPGQGLQFLFEYFSETQRNKGNFPGRFSGRQFSNSRSEMNVSTLELGDSALYLCASSVNTNQPQHFGDGTRLSIL.

This clonotype was recorded a few times. V usage is TRBV18 and J usage is TRBJ2-7, with a possible D match to TRBD2 (5 bases). This CDR3 is 14 amino acids long. Germline CDR1 and CDR2: KGHSH and LQKENI. Trimming took 2 bases from V and 2 from J, leaving 10 bases between them. The CDR3 loop is CASSPIALAYEQYF. The CDR3 DNA is TGTGCCAGCTCACCAATAGCACTAGCCTACGAGCAGTACTTC.

The V and J genes are TRBV4-1 and TRBJ1-3; unclear D gene. The CDR3 runs to 15 residues. V shed 1 base and J shed 0 bases, with 7 bases lying between them. Germline-derived CDR1 and CDR2 are MGHRA and YSYEKL. In DNA form, the CDR3 reads TGCGCCAGCAGCCAAGTTCCGAGCTCTGGAAACACCATATATTTT. It codes for CASSQVPSSGNTIYF.

J is TRBJ2-3 and V is TRBV13; no clear D gene. CDR3 size: 18 residues. The V end lost 1 base, the J end lost 0 bases, and 17 bases lay between the germline ends. Germline lookup yields CDR1 PRHDT and CDR2 FYEKMQ (reference sequence). CDR3 nucleotide sequence: TGTGCCAGCAGCTTAGAGGCCAGGTTCTCGTCTAGCACAGATACGCAGTATTTT. Translating it yields CASSLEARFSSSTDTQYF.

This clonotype was seen a few times. V gene TRBV12-3 or TRBV12-4 combines with J gene TRBJ2-1, with 9 bases aligning to TRBD2. V shed 4 bases and J 9 bases; nucleotides not matched to a gene: 1. The CDR3 is made up of 12 amino acids. CDR3 DNA: TGTGCCAGCAGTTATAGCGGGGGTGAGCAGTTCTTC. It specifies CASSYSGGEQFF.

This clonotype was counted only a few times. This rearrangement joins TRBV29-1 to TRBJ1-2, with unresolved D. The ends were cut back, 3 bases at V and 12 bases at J, with 20 bases in the middle. The CDR3 is 13 amino acids. The germline V gene has CDR1 SQVTM and CDR2 ANQGSEA. The CDR3 protein is CSVDPGPGGDHTF. In DNA form, the CDR3 reads TGCAGCGTTGACCCCGGGCCCGGTGGTGATCACACCTTC.

The gene calls are TRBV29-1 and TRBJ2-7, with D hard to call. Trimming removed 1 base at V and 2 bases at J, with 3 bases between. The germline CDR1 and CDR2 sequences are SQVTM and ANQGSEA. The CDR3 has 11 residues. Here the CDR3 reads CSVEGTYEQYV. The DNA for the CDR3 is TGCAGCGTTGAAGGAACCTACGAGCAGTACGTC.

This clonotype has only a few counts. This chain connects TRBV27 to TRBJ2-7, with a weak D call TRBD2 (5 bases). There are 14 residues in the CDR3. V dropped 5 bases and J dropped 3 bases, with 14 bases sitting between them. Germline CDR1 is MNHEY and CDR2 is SMNVEV (reference sequence). The CDR3 DNA sequence: TGTGCCAGCAGTGCCACTAGAAAGAACTACGAGCAGTACTTC. Translation: CASSATRKNYEQYF.

This chain uses TRBV5-1 with TRBJ1-1; D is uncertain. Germline lookup yields CDR1 SGHRS and CDR2 YFSETQ. The CDR3 has 15 residues. V shed 4 bases and J shed 1 base, with 14 bases lying between them. The CDR3 reads CASSPNPGGNTEAFF. For the CDR3, the DNA is TGCGCCAGCAGCCCCAACCCGGGCGGGAACACTGAAGCTTTCTTT.

The chain is built from TRBV4-2 and TRBJ2-1; 11 bases line up with TRBD2. This CDR3 is built from 15 residues. The J segment lost 6 bases and the V segment lost 3 bases, leaving 4 bases of the junction unmatched. Germline lookup yields CDR1 LGHNA and CDR2 YNFKEQ. The DNA for the CDR3 is TGTGCCAGCAGCCAGGCAGGACTAGCGGGCAATGAGCAGTTCTTC. This sequence encodes CASSQAGLAGNEQFF.

The V gene is TRBV3-1, the J gene TRBJ2-5; D not resolved. The CDR3 is made up of 12 amino acids. From germline, CDR1 is LGHDT and CDR2 YNNKEL (reference sequence). V was cut by 1 base and J by 10 bases, with 10 bases left in between. CDR3: CASSQGDGSQYF. CDR3 nucleotides: TGTGCCAGCAGCCAAGGGGATGGAAGCCAGTACTTC.